One and the same sample provided the 24 T cell receptor beta chains below, sequenced in a study of cytomegalovirus exposure and HLA in healthy donors. 60 Vbeta and 13 Jbeta primers were used in PCR. Data came from immunoSEQ multiplex PCR; TCRdb stores just in-frame clones and leaves some out. The data hold 130,000 to 150,000 clones, with 78% observed a single time. The sequenced material came from PBMCs. The receptors originated from a male donor in good health and CMV-seronegative.

This clone was counted a few times. The V call is TRBV19, the J call TRBJ2-7; 9 nucleotides align to TRBD1. J gave up 2 bases and V 8 bases, and 4 bases lay outside the gene matches. Germline V CDR1 and CDR2: LNHDA, SQIVND (reference sequence). The length of the CDR3 is 13 residues. For the CDR3, the DNA is TGTGCCAGTGGGGACAGGGTTACCTACGAGCAGTACTTC. Its protein product is CASGDRVTYEQYF.

The chain carries TRBV27 and TRBJ2-7; 8 positions match TRBD1. The J segment lost 3 bases and the V segment lost 10 bases, leaving 8 bases of the junction unmatched. This CDR3 comprises 13 residues. Germline CDR1 is MNHEY and CDR2 is SMNVEV (reference sequence). CDR3 loop: CATRGLVSYEQYF. The DNA for the CDR3 is TGTGCCACCAGGGGGCTAGTGAGCTACGAGCAGTACTTC.

The J gene is TRBJ2-5, the V gene TRBV11-3, with 13 bases matching TRBD2. Judging by the DNA end, TRBJ2-7 fits better; the J call may be wrong. Germline loops: CDR1 SGHNT, CDR2 YENEEA. The CDR3 runs 18 residues. CDR3 in DNA: TGTGCCAGCAGCTTAGAGCAGTCCGGGACTAGCGGGACTTACGAGCAGTACTTC. This codes for CASSLEQSGTSGTYEQYF.

This clone was detected once. V gene TRBV10-3 combines with J gene TRBJ1-1, with D perhaps TRBD1 (5 bases). Germline V gives CDR1 ENHRY, CDR2 SYGVKD. The CDR3 covers 14 residues. Deletions cut 3 bases from V and 1 base from J, with 9 bases between. The CDR3 spells CAISDQGGNTEAFF. The CDR3 DNA reads as TGTGCCATCAGTGATCAGGGAGGGAACACTGAAGCTTTCTTT.

The chain couples TRBV7-9 to TRBJ2-1, with 9 bases fitting TRBD2. Germline values: CDR1 SEHNR, CDR2 FQNEAQ (reference sequence). Trimming took 3 bases from V and 2 from J; bases not matched to a gene: 8. The CDR3 is 17 amino acids. The CDR3 DNA reads as TGTGCCAGCAGCTTCTCTTCGGCGGGAGGGCCCTACAATGAGCAGTTCTTC. Translating gives CASSFSSAGGPYNEQFF.

This chain uses TRBV5-5 with TRBJ1-3; weak D call: TRBD1 (5 bases). The V end was cut by 0 bases, the J end by 1 base, with 14 bases between. The germline CDR1 and CDR2 sequences are SGHKS and YYEKEE (reference sequence). The CDR3 has 17 residues. The CDR3 sequence: CASSLVFGGLSGNTIYF. CDR3 DNA sequence: TGTGCCAGCAGCTTGGTATTCGGGGGTTTATCTGGAAACACCATATATTTT.

This rearrangement joins TRBV25-1 to TRBJ1-4, with D possibly being TRBD1 (5 bases). Trimming took off 4 bases at V and 5 bases at J, with 5 bases between the two ends. The germline gives CDR1 MGHDK, CDR2 SYGVNS. This CDR3 spans 12 amino acids. The CDR3 region is CASSGTNEKLFF. The CDR3 DNA follows: TGTGCCAGCAGTGGGACAAATGAAAAACTGTTTTTT.

The V call is TRBV28, the J call TRBJ1-2, with TRBD1 identical over 7 bases. CDR1 is MDHEN, CDR2 SYDVKM, per germline. V lost 4 bases, J lost 2 bases, and 4 bases stayed unmatched. The CDR3 covers 14 residues. The CDR3 protein is CASSSGTANYGYTF. The CDR3 DNA reads as TGTGCCAGCAGTTCCGGGACAGCGAACTATGGCTACACCTTC.

This clone was seen once. The chain has TRBV27 and TRBJ1-1, with a weak D call TRBD1 (5 bases). Trimming took off 3 bases at V and 10 bases at J, with 18 bases between the two ends. Per the germline V gene, CDR1 is MNHEY and CDR2 is SMNVEV (reference sequence). The CDR3 runs 14 residues. As DNA, the CDR3 is TGTGCCAGCAGTTTTTCGCTCGAGGGGCGGGGAGCTTTCTTT. It encodes CASSFSLEGRGAFF.

This chain links TRBV9 with TRBJ2-7; TRBD2 is a possible D gene (5 bases). Trimming removed 1 base from V and 2 bases from J, with 10 bases in between. Germline values: CDR1 SGDLS, CDR2 YYNGEE. The CDR3 contains 14 residues. DNA of the CDR3: TGTGCCAGCAGCGTAAACCAGCGGCCCTACGAGCAGTACTTC. This gives the protein CASSVNQRPYEQYF.

This clone was recorded once. The V call is TRBV10-3, the J call TRBJ1-6; D possibly corresponds to TRBD1 (5 bases). The V end lost 4 bases, the J end lost 8 bases, and 9 bases lay between the germline ends. CDR3 length equals 13 residues. In germline, CDR1 is ENHRY, CDR2 SYGVKD. CDR3 sequence: CAISGGRDSPLHF. CDR3 nucleotides: TGTGCCATCAGTGGGGGCAGGGATTCACCCCTCCACTTT.

The chain carries TRBV2 and TRBJ1-6; perhaps TRBD1 as D (6 bases). V shed 4 bases and J shed 5 bases, with 12 bases lying between them. The CDR3 consists of 15 residues. Germline V gene data show CDR1 as SNHLY and CDR2 as FYNNEI. The CDR3 loop is CASSGRQADNSPLHF. CDR3 bases: TGTGCCAGCAGTGGGAGACAGGCTGATAATTCACCCCTCCACTTT.

This chain uses TRBV19 with TRBJ2-1; 8 bases agree with TRBD1. The germline gives CDR1 LNHDA, CDR2 SQIVND (reference sequence). Trimming took 3 bases from V and 4 from J; bases not matched to a gene: 8. The CDR3 sequence is 16 residues long. In DNA, the CDR3 is TGTGCCAGTAGTATCTCCAGACAGGGGCCGTACAATGAGCAGTTCTTC. Translated: CASSISRQGPYNEQFF.

CDR3 sequence (DNA): TGCGCCAGCAGCTTGGCCCCCAGGGGGTCTGACGAGACCCAGTACTTC. This translates into CASSLAPRGSDETQYF. V and J are TRBV5-1 and TRBJ2-5; TRBD1 matches 7 bases. This CDR3 contains 16 residues. With V trimmed by 0 bases and J by 5 bases, 10 bases remained unmatched. Germline CDR1 reads SGHRS; CDR2 reads YFSETQ.

The CDR3, as DNA: TGCGCCAGCAGCTTGCACTCCGGGACAGGGAGGGATGGCTACACCTTC. Residues: CASSLHSGTGRDGYTF. The gene calls are TRBV5-1 and TRBJ1-2, with 9 positions matching TRBD1. The junction had 10 bases not matched to a gene; V was cut back by 1 base and J by 6 bases. CDR3 size: 16 residues. Germline V gene sequence: CDR1 SGHRS, CDR2 YFSETQ.

The chain employs TRBV7-9 and TRBJ2-2; D unclear. Germline V gives CDR1 SEHNR, CDR2 FQNEAQ (reference sequence). CDR3 length: 10 residues. The ends were cut back, 5 bases at V and 9 bases at J, with 4 bases in the middle. The CDR3 here is CASSPRELFF. CDR3 bases: TGTGCCAGCAGCCCAAGGGAGCTGTTTTTT.

This sequence joins TRBV6-1 and TRBJ2-3, with no clear D. V gave up 4 bases and J gave up 0 bases, with 11 bases separating them. CDR3 length equals 15 residues. Germline CDR1 and CDR2: MNHNS and SASEGT. CDR3 in DNA: TGTGCCAGCAGTGTAACCCTAGAGAGCACAGATACGCAGTATTTT. This translates into CASSVTLESTDTQYF.

This clone was counted a single time. The chain has TRBV19 and TRBJ1-3; D is perhaps TRBD1 (5 bases). CDR1 is LNHDA and CDR2 is SQIVND in the germline V gene (reference sequence). The germline V and J ends were trimmed by 10 bases and 9 bases, with 19 bases remaining between them. The CDR3 covers 13 residues. The CDR3 DNA reads as TGTGCCACCAGCGGGGACCCACGTGCCACCATATATTTT. The encoded protein is CATSGDPRATIYF.

The rearrangement links TRBV11-3 to TRBJ2-5; TRBD2 matches 7 bases. The CDR3 consists of 17 residues. Germline V CDR1 and CDR2: SGHNT, YENEEA. Trimming at V came to 4 bases and at J to 5 bases, leaving 16 bases not matched to a gene. The CDR3, as DNA: TGTGCCAGCAGCTCGGGGGACCTTCCGGGGGGAGTGGAGACCCAGTACTTC. Translated, it gives CASSSGDLPGGVETQYF. The entire variable domain, with the rest obtained from reference TRBV11-3 and TRBJ2-5, is as follows: EAGVVQSPRYKIIEKKQPVAFWCNPISGHNTLYWYLQNLGQGPELLIRYENEEAVDDSQLPKDRFSAERLKGVDSTLKIQPAELGDSAVYLCASSSGDLPGGVETQYFGPGTRLLVL.

This chain uses TRBV18 with TRBJ1-1, with a weak D call TRBD1 (6 bases). The germline CDR1 and CDR2 sequences are KGHSH and LQKENI. V lost 2 bases and J 1 base, leaving 11 bases between the germline ends. CDR3 length: 15 residues. DNA of the CDR3: TGTGCCAGCTCACCAGTCCAGGGGCCGAACACTGAAGCTTTCTTT. This sequence encodes CASSPVQGPNTEAFF.

The J gene is TRBJ2-7, the V gene TRBV13, with D uncertain. Trimming removed 0 bases at V and 3 bases at J, with 9 bases between. Germline V gene data show CDR1 as PRHDT and CDR2 as FYEKMQ (reference sequence). The CDR3 has 14 residues. For the CDR3, the DNA is TGTGCCAGCAGCTTAGGCCCAGGTAGCTACGAGCAGTACTTC. Residues: CASSLGPGSYEQYF.

J is TRBJ2-7 and V is TRBV19; tentatively, D is TRBD2 (5 bases). This CDR3 comprises 16 residues. Deletions cut 3 bases from V and 4 bases from J, with 19 bases between. Per the germline V gene, CDR1 is LNHDA and CDR2 is SQIVND (reference sequence). This chain's CDR3 is CASSISGGLRGYEQYF. The DNA of the CDR3 is TGTGCCAGTAGTATTTCGGGCGGACTTCGAGGTTACGAGCAGTACTTC.

This rearrangement joins TRBV14 to TRBJ2-7; unclear D gene. V was shortened by 1 base and J by 6 bases, with 10 bases between the two germline ends. Germline assignment: CDR1 SGHDN and CDR2 FVKESK. The CDR3 is made up of 13 amino acids. The CDR3 loop is CASSQVVRVEQYF. In DNA form, the CDR3 reads TGTGCCAGCAGCCAAGTCGTCCGGGTCGAGCAGTACTTC.

This chain uses TRBV5-8 with TRBJ1-1; D is unresolved. This CDR3 has 14 amino acids. The germline V gene encodes CDR1 SGHTS and CDR2 YDEGEE. V was cut by 0 bases and J by 4 bases, with 10 bases left in between. Written as DNA, the CDR3 is TGTGCCAGCAGCTTGGCCGGGTTTGGCACTGAAGCTTTCTTT. Protein sequence: CASSLAGFGTEAFF.